This T cell receptor (beta chain) originates from a study of cytomegalovirus exposure and HLA in healthy donors. Findings of the study overall: With later analysis, a missense DCLRE1C variant became linked to TCR beta V- and J-gene trimming. Prediction of most subjects' HLA-A and HLA-B alleles by TCR beta sequences was reportedly accurate.

Researchers ran the PCR with 60 Vbeta and 13 Jbeta primers. The method was immunoSEQ multiplex PCR; TCRdb's version includes in-frame clones alone and lacks a portion of them. This table has about 260,000 clones, about 75% appearing once. CDR1 SGHVS and CDR2 FQNEAQ come from the germline V gene. The CDR3 extends over 15 amino acids. J was trimmed by 3 bases and V by 5 bases; bases with no gene match: 7. About this clone itself: The antigen remains undetermined.

Among the donors, all were healthy bone marrow donors. This chain links TRBV7-8 with TRBJ2-7; 10 nucleotides agree with TRBD2. The source material was PBMCs. The receptor's source is a female donor in good health and CMV-seronegative. CDR3 nucleotides: TGTGCCAGCAGCAAACTAGCGGGGCCCCTCTACGAGCAGTACTTC. This gives the protein CASSKLAGPLYEQYF.